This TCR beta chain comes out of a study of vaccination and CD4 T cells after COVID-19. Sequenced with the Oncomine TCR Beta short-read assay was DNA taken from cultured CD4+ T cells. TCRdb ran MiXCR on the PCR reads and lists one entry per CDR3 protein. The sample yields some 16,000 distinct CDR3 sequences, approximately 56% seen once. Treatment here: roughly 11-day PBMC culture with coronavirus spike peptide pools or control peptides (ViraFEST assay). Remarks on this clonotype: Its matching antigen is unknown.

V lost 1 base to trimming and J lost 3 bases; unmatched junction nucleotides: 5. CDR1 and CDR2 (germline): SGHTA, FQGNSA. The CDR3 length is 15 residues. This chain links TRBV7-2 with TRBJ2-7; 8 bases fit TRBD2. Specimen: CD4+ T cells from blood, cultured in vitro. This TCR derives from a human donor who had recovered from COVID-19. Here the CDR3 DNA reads TGTGCCAGCAGCTTAGTATCGGGGGGGATCTACGAGCAGTACTTC. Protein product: CASSLVSGGIYEQYF.